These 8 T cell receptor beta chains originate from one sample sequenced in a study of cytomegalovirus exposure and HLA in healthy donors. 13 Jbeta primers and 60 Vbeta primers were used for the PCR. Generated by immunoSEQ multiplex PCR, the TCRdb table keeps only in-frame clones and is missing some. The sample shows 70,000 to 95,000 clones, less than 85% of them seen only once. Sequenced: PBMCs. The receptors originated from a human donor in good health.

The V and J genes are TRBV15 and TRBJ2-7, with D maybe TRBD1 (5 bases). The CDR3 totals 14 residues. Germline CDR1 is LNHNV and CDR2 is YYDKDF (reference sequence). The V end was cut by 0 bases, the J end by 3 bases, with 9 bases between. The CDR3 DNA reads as TGTGCCACCAGCAGAGATACAGGTAGCTACGAGCAGTACTTC. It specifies CATSRDTGSYEQYF.

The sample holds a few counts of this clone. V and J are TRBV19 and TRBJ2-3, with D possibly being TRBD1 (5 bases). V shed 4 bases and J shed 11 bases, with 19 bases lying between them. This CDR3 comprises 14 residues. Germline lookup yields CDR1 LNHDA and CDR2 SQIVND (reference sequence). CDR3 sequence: CASSKVIRSDMQYF. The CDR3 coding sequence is TGTGCCAGTAGTAAGGTTATTCGGTCGGACATGCAGTATTTT.

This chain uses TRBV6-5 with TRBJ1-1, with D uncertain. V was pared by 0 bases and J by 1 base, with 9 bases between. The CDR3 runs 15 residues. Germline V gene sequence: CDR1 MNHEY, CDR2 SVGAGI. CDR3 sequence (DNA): TGTGCCAGCAGTTACTCCTGGGCCACGAACACTGAAGCTTTCTTT. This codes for CASSYSWATNTEAFF.

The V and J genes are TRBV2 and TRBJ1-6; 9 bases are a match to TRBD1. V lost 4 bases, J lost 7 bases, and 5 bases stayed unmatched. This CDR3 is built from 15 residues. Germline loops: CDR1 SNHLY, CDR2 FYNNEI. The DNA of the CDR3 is TGTGCCAGCAGTGGATACAGGGGGCGAAATTCACCCCTCCACTTT. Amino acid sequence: CASSGYRGRNSPLHF.

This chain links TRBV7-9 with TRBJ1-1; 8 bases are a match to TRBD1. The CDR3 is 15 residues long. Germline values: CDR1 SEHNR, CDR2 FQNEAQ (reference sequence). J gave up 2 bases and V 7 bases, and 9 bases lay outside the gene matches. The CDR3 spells CASTDEDRANTEAFF. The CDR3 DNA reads TGTGCCAGCACCGATGAGGACAGGGCAAACACTGAAGCTTTCTTT.

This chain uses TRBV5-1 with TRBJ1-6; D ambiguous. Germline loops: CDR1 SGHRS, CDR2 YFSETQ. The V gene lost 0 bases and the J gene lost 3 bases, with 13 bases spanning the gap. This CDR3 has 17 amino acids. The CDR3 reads CASSLASAGVYNSPLHF. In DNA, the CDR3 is TGCGCCAGCAGCTTGGCCTCGGCCGGAGTCTATAATTCACCCCTCCACTTT.

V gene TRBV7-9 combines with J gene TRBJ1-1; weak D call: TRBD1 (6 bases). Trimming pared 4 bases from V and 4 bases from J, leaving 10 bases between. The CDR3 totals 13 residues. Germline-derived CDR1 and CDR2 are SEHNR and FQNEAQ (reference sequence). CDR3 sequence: CASSYREITEAFF. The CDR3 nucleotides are TGTGCCAGCAGCTACAGGGAGATCACTGAAGCTTTCTTT.

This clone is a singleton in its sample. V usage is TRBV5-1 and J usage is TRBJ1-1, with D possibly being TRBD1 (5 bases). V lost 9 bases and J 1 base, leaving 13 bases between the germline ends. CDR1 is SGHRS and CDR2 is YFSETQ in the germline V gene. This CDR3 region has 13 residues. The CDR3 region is CATTRDQNTEAFF. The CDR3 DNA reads TGCGCCACCACCAGGGATCAGAACACTGAAGCTTTCTTT.